This T cell receptor (beta chain) was sequenced during a study of blood T cell repertoires in COVID-19. Study in general: Acute and convalescent COVID-19 samples came from the United States, Italy and Spain.

This CDR3 contains 15 residues. V was trimmed by 1 base and J by 6 bases, leaving 13 bases between them. Germline-derived CDR1 and CDR2 are KGHSH and LQKENI. In the source study's methods: Researchers report that nucleated cell counts were estimated from reference gene primer amplification. Clones were read by immunoSEQ multiplex PCR, and TCRdb kept only the in-frame ones, dropping some. The DNA gave D and trimming, while V, J and clone size come from that table. The sample has approximately 300,000 clones, 89% seen once. Recovered status in Cohort 3 required two negative PCRs, clearance, or symptom resolution.

Input material: PBMCs or T cells enriched from blood (not recorded which). The receptor was derived from a man aged 55 to 69 who had recovered from COVID-19. The J gene is TRBJ2-1, the V gene TRBV18; unclear D gene. Written as DNA, the CDR3 is TGTGCCAGCTCACCACTCGGGTTGCCCGGCAATGAGCAGTTCTTC. Translating gives CASSPLGLPGNEQFF.